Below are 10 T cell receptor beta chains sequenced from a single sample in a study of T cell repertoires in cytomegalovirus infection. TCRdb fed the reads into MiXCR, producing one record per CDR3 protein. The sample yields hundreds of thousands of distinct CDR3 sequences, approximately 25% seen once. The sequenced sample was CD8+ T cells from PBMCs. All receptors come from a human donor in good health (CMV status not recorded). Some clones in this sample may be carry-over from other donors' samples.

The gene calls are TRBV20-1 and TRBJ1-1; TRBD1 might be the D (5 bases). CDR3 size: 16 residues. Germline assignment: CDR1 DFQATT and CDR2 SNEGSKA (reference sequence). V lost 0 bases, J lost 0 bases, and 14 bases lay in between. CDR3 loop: CSARDGWEGVNTEAFF. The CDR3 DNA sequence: TGCAGTGCTAGAGATGGGTGGGAAGGGGTGAACACTGAAGCTTTCTTT.

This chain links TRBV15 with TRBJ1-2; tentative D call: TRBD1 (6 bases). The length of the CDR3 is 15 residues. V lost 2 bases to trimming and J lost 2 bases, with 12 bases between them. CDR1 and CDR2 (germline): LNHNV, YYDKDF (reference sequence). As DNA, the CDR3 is TGTGCCACCAGCAGATACTTGGACAGAAACTATGGCTACACCTTC. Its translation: CATSRYLDRNYGYTF.

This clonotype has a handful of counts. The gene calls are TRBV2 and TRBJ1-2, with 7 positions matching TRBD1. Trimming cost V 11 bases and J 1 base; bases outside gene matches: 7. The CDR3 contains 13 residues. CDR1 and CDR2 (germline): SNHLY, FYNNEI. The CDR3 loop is CAVFRGGNYGYTF. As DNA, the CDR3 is TGTGCCGTCTTCAGGGGGGGTAACTATGGCTACACCTTC.

CDR3 amino acids: CSVGGQGGSRAFF. The CDR3 DNA is TGCAGCGTTGGTGGACAGGGAGGCTCCCGCGCTTTCTTT. The chain recombines TRBV29-1 with TRBJ1-1; 8 bases map to TRBD1. This CDR3 spans 13 amino acids. Germline values: CDR1 SQVTM, CDR2 ANQGSEA. J gave up 11 bases and V 4 bases, and 12 bases lay outside the gene matches.

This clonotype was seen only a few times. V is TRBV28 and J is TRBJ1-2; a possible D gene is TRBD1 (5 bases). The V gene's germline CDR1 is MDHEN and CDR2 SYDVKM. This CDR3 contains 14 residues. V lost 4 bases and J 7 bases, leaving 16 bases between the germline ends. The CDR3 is CASSSDGGESGYTF. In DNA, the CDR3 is TGTGCCAGCAGTTCCGACGGGGGGGAGAGTGGCTACACCTTC.

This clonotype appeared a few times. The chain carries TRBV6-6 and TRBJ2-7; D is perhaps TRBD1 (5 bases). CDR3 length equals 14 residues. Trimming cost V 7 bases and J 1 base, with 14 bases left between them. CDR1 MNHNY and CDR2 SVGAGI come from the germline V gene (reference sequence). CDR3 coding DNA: TGTGCCAGCAAGAGTGGACATCAATCCTACGAGCAGTACTTC. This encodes CASKSGHQSYEQYF.

In nucleotides, the CDR3 is TGTGCCAGCAGCGTAGAATGGGATACAGACAATGAGCAGTTCTTC. It encodes CASSVEWDTDNEQFF. V usage is TRBV9 and J usage is TRBJ2-1; D call uncertain. The germline V gene has CDR1 SGDLS and CDR2 YYNGEE. Trimming removed 0 bases at V and 5 bases at J, with 12 bases between. CDR3 size: 15 residues.

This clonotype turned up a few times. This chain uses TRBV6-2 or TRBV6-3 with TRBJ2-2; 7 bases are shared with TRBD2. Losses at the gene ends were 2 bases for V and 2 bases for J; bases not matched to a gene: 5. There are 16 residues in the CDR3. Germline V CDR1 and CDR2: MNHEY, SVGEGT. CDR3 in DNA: TGTGCCAGCAGTTACCGGGCTAGCGGAAACACCGGGGAGCTGTTTTTT. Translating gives CASSYRASGNTGELFF.

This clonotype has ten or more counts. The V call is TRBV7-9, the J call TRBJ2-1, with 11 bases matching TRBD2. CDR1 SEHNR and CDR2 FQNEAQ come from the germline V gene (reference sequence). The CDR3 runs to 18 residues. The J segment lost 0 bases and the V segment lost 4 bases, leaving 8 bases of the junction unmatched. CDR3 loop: CASSSPTSGGPSYNEQFF. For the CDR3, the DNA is TGTGCCAGCAGCTCTCCAACTAGCGGGGGCCCCTCCTACAATGAGCAGTTCTTC.

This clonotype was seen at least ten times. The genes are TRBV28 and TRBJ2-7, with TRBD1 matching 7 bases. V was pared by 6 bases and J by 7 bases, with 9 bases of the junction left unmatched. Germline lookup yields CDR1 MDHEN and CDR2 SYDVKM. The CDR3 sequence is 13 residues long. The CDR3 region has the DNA TGTGCCAGCAGCCGTCCCACAGGGGAAGAGCAGTACTTC. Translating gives CASSRPTGEEQYF.